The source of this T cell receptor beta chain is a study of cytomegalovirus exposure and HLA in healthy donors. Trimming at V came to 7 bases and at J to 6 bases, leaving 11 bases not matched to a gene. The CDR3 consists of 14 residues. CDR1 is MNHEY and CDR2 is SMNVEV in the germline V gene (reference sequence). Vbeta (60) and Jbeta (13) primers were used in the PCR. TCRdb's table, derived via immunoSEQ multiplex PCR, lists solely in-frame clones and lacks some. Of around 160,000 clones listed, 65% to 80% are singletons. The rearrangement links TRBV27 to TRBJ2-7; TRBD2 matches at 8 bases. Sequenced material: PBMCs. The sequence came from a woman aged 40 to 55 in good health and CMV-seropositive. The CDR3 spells CASTPGGGAREQYF. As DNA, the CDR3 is TGTGCCAGCACCCCCGGGGGGGGCGCACGCGAGCAGTACTTC.